The 25 T cell receptor beta chains below all came from one sample that was sequenced in a study of Ad26.COV2.S vaccination and SARS-CoV-2 variants (dated by TCRdb to the early 2020s). Library creation used the immunoSEQ multiplex PCR assay. The table was pulled from immuneACCESS by TCRdb, which kept in-frame rearrangements only. Such tables lose some clones; where checked, under half of the loss comes from unresolved V genes, and the rest has no known cause. The sample yields roughly 700,000 clones; more than 80% were counted once. The ten largest account for about 1.5% of the sample. Per the publication, the treatment or condition label means: around 19 received Ad26.COV2.S at low or high dose, single or two shots; about five received placebo; per-sample allocation not given. Repertoires of vaccine and placebo recipients were sequenced from samples taken on day 63 after the first injection. The sample consisted of peripheral blood, taken in a trial of Ad26.COV2.S vaccine versus placebo. These receptors all come from a person between 18 and 65 years old who received the Ad26.COV2.S COVID-19 vaccine or a placebo.

The chain combines TRBV30 with TRBJ2-7; the match to TRBD1 covers 10 bases. The germline gives CDR1 GTSNPN, CDR2 SVGIG (reference sequence). V trimming: 3 bases; J trimming: 6 bases; junction bases outside the gene matches: 8. The CDR3 has 14 amino acids. The CDR3 DNA reads TGTGCCTGGAGACCGGGACAGGGGTACGTCGAGCAGTACTTC. Its translation is CAWRPGQGYVEQYF. Full variable domain (missing parts from reference TRBV30 and TRBJ2-7): SQTIHQWPATLVQPVGSPLSLECTVEGTSNPNLYWYRQAAGRGLQLLFYSVGIGQISSEVPQNLSASRPQDRQFILSSKKLLLSDSGFYLCAWRPGQGYVEQYFGPGTRLTVT.

V is TRBV9 and J is TRBJ1-1, with 7 bases lining up with TRBD1. The V gene end was trimmed by 1 base and the J gene end by 1 base; junction bases not matched to a gene: 1. The CDR3 is 14 residues long. Germline assignment: CDR1 SGDLS and CDR2 YYNGEE. DNA of the CDR3: TGTGCCAGCAGCGTACAGGGGGGGAACACTGAAGCTTTCTTT. Translated, it gives CASSVQGGNTEAFF.

The V call is TRBV19, the J call TRBJ2-1; 11 bases agree with TRBD2. The CDR3 loop spans 16 amino acids. The J segment lost 2 bases and the V segment lost 3 bases, leaving 3 bases of the junction unmatched. Germline CDR1 and CDR2: LNHDA and SQIVND (reference sequence). The DNA of the CDR3 is TGTGCCAGTAGTATCCTAGCGGGAGGTCCCTACAATGAGCAGTTCTTC. Residues: CASSILAGGPYNEQFF.

The genes are TRBV24-1 and TRBJ2-2, with TRBD2 identical over 15 bases. Trimming removed 8 bases from V and 5 bases from J; junction bases left unmatched: 8. Looked up from germline, CDR1 is KGHDR and CDR2 is SFDVKD. This CDR3 is built from 17 residues. CDR3 bases: TGTGCCACCAATCCGGGACTAGCGGGAGGCGAGACCGGGGAGCTGTTTTTT. Protein product: CATNPGLAGGETGELFF.

The chain recombines TRBV15 with TRBJ1-5, with D possibly being TRBD1 (5 bases). Deletions cut 1 base from V and 2 bases from J, with 12 bases between. Germline lookup yields CDR1 LNHNV and CDR2 YYDKDF (reference sequence). The CDR3 sequence is 16 residues long. CDR3 amino acids: CATSRGDRTGNQPQHF. DNA of the CDR3: TGTGCCACCAGCAGAGGAGACAGAACCGGCAATCAGCCCCAGCATTTT.

V gene TRBV5-1 combines with J gene TRBJ2-1, with 12 bases aligning to TRBD2. CDR1 SGHRS and CDR2 YFSETQ come from the germline V gene. The junction had 5 bases not matched to a gene; V was cut back by 4 bases and J by 3 bases. CDR3 length: 16 amino acids. The CDR3 DNA sequence: TGCGCCAGCAGCCCCGGACTAGCGGGATTCTACAATGAGCAGTTCTTC. Its translation: CASSPGLAGFYNEQFF.

This chain connects TRBV2 to TRBJ1-2; 8 nucleotides match TRBD1. J was trimmed by 4 bases and V by 5 bases; bases with no gene match: 6. Germline V gives CDR1 SNHLY, CDR2 FYNNEI. The CDR3 has 14 residues. The CDR3 nucleotides are TGTGCCAGCAGTTCTCAGGGGGCGAGCTATGGCTACACCTTC. Its translation: CASSSQGASYGYTF.

Of note for this clone: Other DNA sequences in the same sample also yield this CDR3. J is TRBJ2-7 and V is TRBV6-5, with 12 bases identical to TRBD2. The ends lost 3 bases at V and 2 bases at J; junction bases unmatched: 5. This CDR3 is 16 amino acids long. Looked up from germline, CDR1 is MNHEY and CDR2 is SVGAGI. The DNA for the CDR3 is TGTGCCAGCAGTTATTCGGGACTAGCGGGCGCCTACGAGCAGTACTTC. Residues: CASSYSGLAGAYEQYF.

J is TRBJ1-2 and V is TRBV3-1 (or the pseudogene TRBV3-2), with TRBD1 identical over 8 bases. There are 16 residues in the CDR3. Unmatched junction bases numbered 8, after V lost 1 base and J lost 4 bases. Germline V lookup: CDR1 LGHDT, CDR2 YNNKEL (reference sequence). The CDR3 spells CASSQARTGWSYGYTF. CDR3 nucleotides: TGTGCCAGCAGCCAAGCCCGGACAGGGTGGAGCTATGGCTACACCTTC.

The V call is TRBV18, the J call TRBJ2-1; D is ambiguous. Trimming took off 2 bases at V and 7 bases at J, with 12 bases between the two ends. Germline V gives CDR1 KGHSH, CDR2 LQKENI. This CDR3 is 14 amino acids long. The CDR3 protein is CASSPTAVGNEQFF. The CDR3 DNA follows: TGTGCCAGCTCACCAACGGCCGTCGGGAATGAGCAGTTCTTC.

The chain carries TRBV5-8 and TRBJ2-7; D not certain. Trimming stripped 0 bases from V and 2 bases from J, with 3 bases between. Germline CDR1 is SGHTS and CDR2 is YDEGEE. The CDR3 sequence is 12 residues long. Here the CDR3 reads CASSLVTYEQYF. The DNA of the CDR3 is TGTGCCAGCAGCTTGGTTACCTACGAGCAGTACTTC.

This chain connects TRBV5-1 to TRBJ2-7; 10 bases are a match to TRBD2. The J segment lost 2 bases and the V segment lost 0 bases, leaving 5 bases of the junction unmatched. CDR3 length: 16 amino acids. Germline loops: CDR1 SGHRS, CDR2 YFSETQ. This chain's CDR3 is CASSLGSLAGAYEQYF. DNA for the CDR3: TGCGCCAGCAGCTTGGGATCTCTAGCGGGAGCCTACGAGCAGTACTTC.

J is TRBJ2-5 and V is TRBV28; TRBD2 matches 9 bases. There are 14 residues in the CDR3. V shed 3 bases, J shed 7 bases, and the junction held 6 bases outside the gene matches. Germline V lookup: CDR1 MDHEN, CDR2 SYDVKM. The CDR3 loop is CASSFQGLAGTQYF. The CDR3 bases are TGTGCCAGCAGTTTTCAGGGACTAGCAGGGACCCAGTACTTC.

The J gene is TRBJ2-2, the V gene TRBV29-1; D might be TRBD1 (6 bases). CDR3 length: 12 amino acids. Germline CDR1 and CDR2: SQVTM and ANQGSEA. V was shortened by 6 bases and J by 6 bases, with 11 bases between the two germline ends. The CDR3, as DNA: TGCAGCGTCAGACAGGACTCCGGGGAGCTGTTTTTT. It codes for CSVRQDSGELFF.

The chain carries TRBV9 and TRBJ2-1; 9 bases are shared with TRBD2. CDR1 and CDR2 from the germline V gene are SGDLS and YYNGEE. The CDR3 is 16 residues long. The V gene end was trimmed by 4 bases and the J gene end by 6 bases; junction bases not matched to a gene: 11. The CDR3 coding sequence is TGTGCCAGCAGCCTCATTCGGGGACTAGCTGCCAATGAGCAGTTCTTC. Its translation: CASSLIRGLAANEQFF.

This rearrangement joins TRBV10-3 to TRBJ1-1; 9 nucleotides agree with TRBD1. CDR1 and CDR2 from the germline V gene are ENHRY and SYGVKD. With 6 bases clipped from V and 0 bases from J, the junction kept 5 bases outside the gene matches. CDR3 size: 15 residues. The CDR3 loop is CAIRTDRGMNTEAFF. CDR3 coding DNA: TGTGCCATCAGGACGGACAGGGGAATGAACACTGAAGCTTTCTTT.

Details on this clone: Other DNA variants within this sample encode the same CDR3. J is TRBJ1-6 and V is TRBV30; weak D call: TRBD1 (6 bases). There are 14 residues in the CDR3. With 1 base removed from V and 6 bases from J, the gap between germline ends came to 10 bases. Germline V lookup: CDR1 GTSNPN, CDR2 SVGIG (reference sequence). CDR3 protein: CAWSAGQINSPLHF. The CDR3 region has the DNA TGTGCCTGGAGTGCCGGACAGATTAATTCACCCCTCCACTTT.

In this sample, this clone turned up once. The chain combines TRBV18 with TRBJ2-7; no firm D call. V lost 0 bases and J lost 0, with 6 bases in between. This CDR3 region has 14 residues. Germline lookup yields CDR1 KGHSH and CDR2 LQKENI. The CDR3 DNA reads as TGTGCCAGCTCACCACCGGTACGCTCCTACGAGCAGTACTTC. Translating gives CASSPPVRSYEQYF.

The chain recombines TRBV3-1 (or the pseudogene TRBV3-2) with TRBJ2-7; 7 bases agree with TRBD1. In germline, CDR1 is LGHDT, CDR2 YNNKEL (reference sequence). The CDR3 spans 15 residues. Trimming at V came to 4 bases and at J to 5 bases, leaving 11 bases not matched to a gene. The DNA of the CDR3 is TGTGCCAGCAGCCGAGAAAGGACAGGTAGCCACGAGCAGTACTTC. Translating it yields CASSRERTGSHEQYF.

The gene calls are TRBV7-7 and TRBJ2-5, with D possibly matching TRBD2 (6 bases). This CDR3 is built from 14 residues. Trimming pared 5 bases from V and 7 bases from J, leaving 17 bases between. Germline V gene data show CDR1 as SSHAT and CDR2 as FNYEAQ (reference sequence). CDR3 sequence reads: CASSLLGGAGTQYF. The DNA of the CDR3 is TGTGCCAGCAGCCTCTTGGGCGGGGCGGGGACCCAGTACTTC.

The chain combines TRBV7-2 with TRBJ2-3, with D maybe TRBD2 (6 bases). Deletions cut 5 bases from V and 5 bases from J, with 14 bases between. CDR3 length equals 14 residues. Germline V lookup: CDR1 SGHTA, CDR2 FQGNSA. The CDR3 protein is CASSLNLGGDTQYF. CDR3 coding DNA: TGTGCCAGCAGCCTGAACTTGGGGGGAGATACGCAGTATTTT. Complete variable domain (other parts from reference TRBV7-2 and TRBJ2-3): GAGVSQSPSNKVTEKGKDVELRCDPISGHTALYWYRQSLGQGLEFLIYFQGNSAPDKSGLPSDRFSAERTGGSVSTLTIQRTQQEDSAVYLCASSLNLGGDTQYFGPGTRLTVL.

CDR3 sequence: CASSKSAGANTGELFF. The CDR3 DNA sequence: TGCGCCAGCAGCAAATCAGCGGGGGCCAACACCGGGGAGCTGTTTTTT. This chain uses TRBV4-1 with TRBJ2-2, with 8 bases identical to TRBD2. The CDR3 runs to 16 residues. Germline V gene lookup returns CDR1 MGHRA and CDR2 YSYEKL. V lost 5 bases to trimming and J lost 2 bases; unmatched junction nucleotides: 7.

The chain has TRBV7-9 and TRBJ2-2, with D perhaps given as TRBD1 or TRBD2 (6 bases each). Per germline, CDR1 SEHNR and CDR2 FQNEAQ (reference sequence). The CDR3 has 16 amino acids. The V end was cut by 5 bases, the J end by 2 bases, with 15 bases between. CDR3 bases: TGTGCCAGCAGCCCCGATCGGGGGCGCAACACCGGGGAGCTGTTTTTT. Amino acid sequence: CASSPDRGRNTGELFF. Complete variable domain (other parts from reference TRBV7-9 and TRBJ2-2): DTGVSQNPRHKITKRGQNVTFRCDPISEHNRLYWYRQTLGQGPEFLTYFQNEAQLEKSRLLSDRFSAERPKGSFSTLEIQRTEQGDSAMYLCASSPDRGRNTGELFFGEGSRLTVL.

The sample holds one count of this clone. J is TRBJ1-2 and V is TRBV3-1 (or the pseudogene TRBV3-2), with D perhaps TRBD1 (5 bases). The CDR3 contains 15 residues. Trimming pared 0 bases from V and 5 bases from J, leaving 13 bases between. The germline V gene has CDR1 LGHDT and CDR2 YNNKEL (reference sequence). CDR3 nucleotides: TGTGCCAGCAGCCAAGAAGGCGCAGGGTCTTATGGCTACACCTTC. Translated: CASSQEGAGSYGYTF.

The chain joins TRBV5-5 to TRBJ2-5; D remains ambiguous. This CDR3 has 14 amino acids. In germline, CDR1 is SGHKS, CDR2 YYEKEE (reference sequence). V dropped 0 bases and J dropped 1 base, with 7 bases sitting between them. Written as DNA, the CDR3 is TGTGCCAGCAGCTTGGATATAGCCCAAGAGACCCAGTACTTC. Protein product: CASSLDIAQETQYF.